The clone carrying this T cell receptor beta chain has more than one count but fewer than ten. These data are taken from a study of T-cell reconstitution after alpha-beta-depleted transplantation in children. Construction of the TCRbeta library involved unique molecular identifiers. TCRdb analysed the PCR reads with MiXCR anew, one entry per CDR3 protein. The sample has about 610,000 distinct CDR3 sequences, 25% to 30% seen once. Germline V gene data show CDR1 as SGHVS and CDR2 as FQNEAQ. The CDR3 extends over 11 amino acids. The V gene lost 1 base and the J gene lost 8 bases, with 6 bases spanning the gap.

The J gene is TRBJ2-7, the V gene TRBV7-8; D gene unclear. This sequence originates from a boy younger than two with Wiskott-Aldrich syndrome, due to receive a stem cell transplant. Material: PBMCs, obtained before TCRalphabeta/CD19-depleted stem cell transplant. DNA of the CDR3: TGTGCCAGCAGCTTAGAAGGCAAGCAGTACTTC. This sequence encodes CASSLEGKQYF.